Sequencing of this T cell receptor beta chain was carried out in a study of T cells in Graves' hyperthyroidism and ophthalmopathy. RNA transcripts provided the source from which TCR beta CDR3 regions were amplified. The HTBI primer set drove a first-round RT-PCR of the TCR CDR3. One entry per CDR3 protein, called by TCRdb with MiXCR from the multiplex PCR reads. The data hold about 210,000 distinct CDR3 sequences, with about 15% observed a single time. Those with hyperthyroidism were 18 to 65 years old, newly diagnosed, and ill for under 2 months. The PBMCs were sourced from fresh peripheral blood (about 10 ml). General observations from the study: In blood, most of the thyroid clonotypes expanded above 0.001 were also present.

Trimming took off 4 bases at V and 4 bases at J, with 11 bases between the two ends. Germline V lookup: CDR1 SGHRS, CDR2 YFSETQ. This CDR3 region has 13 residues. This clonotype came up a few times. The target antigen is unknown. The sequencing input was blood. This TCR was sampled from a man aged 45-65 years with Graves' hyperthyroidism. V is TRBV5-1 and J is TRBJ2-5, with D possibly matching TRBD1 (5 bases). CDR3 loop: CASSPQGGETQYF. The CDR3 DNA sequence: TGCGCCAGCAGCCCCCAGGGTGGAGAGACCCAGTACTTC. Filled out from reference TRBV5-1 and TRBJ2-5, the complete variable domain reads KAGVTQTPRYLIKTRGQQVTLSCSPISGHRSVSWYQQTPGQGLQFLFEYFSETQRNKGNFPGRFSGRQFSNSRSEMNVSTLELGDSALYLCASSPQGGETQYFGPGTRLLVL.